One sample yielded the 29 T cell receptor beta chains listed below, sequenced in a study of identical twins. From the 5' RACE reads, TCRdb called clonotypes with MiXCR, one entry per CDR3 protein. The profile shows 1.5 million to 2 million distinct CDR3 sequences, roughly 35% of them singletons. Source material: cord blood. The receptors derive from a newborn girl in good health.

The table lists this clonotype with many counts. V is TRBV5-1 and J is TRBJ2-3; 8 bases align to TRBD2. Germline values: CDR1 SGHRS, CDR2 YFSETQ. CDR3 length equals 16 residues. J gave up 5 bases and V 4 bases, and 12 bases lay outside the gene matches. The DNA of the CDR3 is TGCGCCAGCAGCCTCACGAGCGGGGGACCCGGAGATACGCAGTATTTT. This encodes CASSLTSGGPGDTQYF.

The rearrangement links TRBV7-2 to TRBJ1-2, with TRBD1 matching 7 bases. V lost 5 bases, J lost 0 bases, and 9 bases stayed unmatched. This CDR3 region has 16 residues. Germline-derived CDR1 and CDR2 are SGHTA and FQGNSA. CDR3 residues: CASSTTGTPANYGYTF. CDR3 in DNA: TGTGCCAGCAGCACGACAGGGACCCCAGCTAACTATGGCTACACCTTC.

This clonotype has at least ten counts. The rearrangement joins TRBV13 to TRBJ1-2; 8 positions agree with TRBD1. From germline, CDR1 is PRHDT and CDR2 FYEKMQ (reference sequence). V lost 9 bases, J lost 4 bases, and 13 bases stayed unmatched. This CDR3 is 15 amino acids long. The CDR3 loop reads CASTPSTGEGYGYTF. CDR3 nucleotide sequence: TGTGCCAGTACCCCTTCGACAGGGGAAGGCTATGGCTACACCTTC.

This chain connects TRBV21-1 to TRBJ2-5; TRBD1 reflects the table's D call only, with no check against the DNA. TRBV21-1 is annotated as a pseudogene. The CDR3 covers 15 residues. DNA for the CDR3: TGTGCCAGCAGCAAGAGGCCGACCCGGAGGGAGACCCAGTACTTC. Protein: CASSKRPTRRETQYF.

This chain links TRBV11-1 with TRBJ2-7; TRBD1 aligns across 7 bases. This CDR3 region has 15 residues. The V segment lost 5 bases and the J segment 3 bases; nucleotides outside the gene matches: 10. CDR1 is SGHAT and CDR2 is FQDESV in the germline V gene (reference sequence). CDR3 sequence (DNA): TGTGCCAGCAGCCCCCGACAGGGTGGCAACTACGAGCAGTACTTC. Translated, it gives CASSPRQGGNYEQYF.

The chain carries TRBV20-1 and TRBJ2-3; 8 bases map to TRBD2. CDR1 is DFQATT and CDR2 is SNEGSKA in the germline V gene (reference sequence). The CDR3 sequence is 14 residues long. J was trimmed by 4 bases and V by 0 bases; bases with no gene match: 3. CDR3 sequence: CSARDGLAADTQYF. Here the CDR3 DNA reads TGCAGTGCTAGAGATGGACTAGCAGCAGATACGCAGTATTTT.

In its sample, this clonotype was seen many times. The V call is TRBV27, the J call TRBJ1-5; TRBD1 matches 9 bases. J gave up 7 bases and V 2 bases, and 6 bases lay outside the gene matches. This CDR3 region has 15 residues. Germline CDR1 reads MNHEY; CDR2 reads SMNVEV (reference sequence). Here the CDR3 DNA reads TGTGCCAGCAGTTTAAGCGGGACAGGGTACCAGCCCCAGCATTTT. It is translated as CASSLSGTGYQPQHF.

The V gene is TRBV20-1, the J gene TRBJ1-1; D perhaps matches TRBD1 (5 bases). Germline lookup yields CDR1 DFQATT and CDR2 SNEGSKA (reference sequence). This CDR3 is 13 amino acids long. V dropped 0 bases and J dropped 5 bases, with 10 bases sitting between them. The CDR3 nucleotides read TGCAGTGCTAGAGATTCAGGGTTAACTGAAGCTTTCTTT. Translating it yields CSARDSGLTEAFF.

This chain connects TRBV25-1 to TRBJ2-5; D is unclear. The CDR3 sequence is 15 residues long. Trimming stripped 0 bases from V and 1 base from J, with 9 bases between. Germline CDR1 MGHDK, CDR2 SYGVNS. The CDR3 coding sequence is TGTGCCAGCAGTGAATATGGAAACAGCCAAGAGACCCAGTACTTC. Encoded protein: CASSEYGNSQETQYF.

The V gene is TRBV5-6, the J gene TRBJ1-1; a possible D gene is TRBD1 (5 bases). CDR3 size: 15 residues. The V and J ends lost 4 bases and 0 bases respectively, with 13 bases between them. Germline V gives CDR1 SGHDT, CDR2 YYEEEE. CDR3 protein: CASSPTGDMNTEAFF. DNA of the CDR3: TGTGCCAGCAGCCCCACGGGGGATATGAACACTGAAGCTTTCTTT.

V usage is TRBV29-1 and J usage is TRBJ2-2, with D uncertain. From germline, CDR1 is SQVTM and CDR2 ANQGSEA. V lost 4 bases, J lost 1 base, and 10 bases lay in between. The CDR3 consists of 14 residues. DNA of the CDR3: TGCAGCGTTGGCTCGGGTCGGAACACCGGGGAGCTGTTTTTT. This gives the protein CSVGSGRNTGELFF.

In its sample, this clonotype was seen a few times. The gene calls are TRBV25-1 and TRBJ1-2; 8 nucleotides match TRBD1. This CDR3 spans 15 amino acids. Germline CDR1 reads MGHDK; CDR2 reads SYGVNS. The V gene end was trimmed by 1 base and the J gene end by 3 bases; junction bases not matched to a gene: 4. The DNA for the CDR3 is TGTGCCAGCAGTGAATCCACGACAGGGGACTATGGCTACACCTTC. It encodes CASSESTTGDYGYTF.

With regard to this clonotype: The limits of the CDR3 on the DNA are not certain, so only TCRdb's listed CDR3 is given. V usage is TRBV6-5 and J usage is TRBJ1-5; the D segment call TRBD1 is taken from the table without a DNA check. The CDR3 comprises 22 residues, both ends counted. Germline lookup yields CDR1 MNHEY and CDR2 SVGAGI. Here the CDR3 reads CASSYWDRGNEQFFGPGTPQHF.

The rearrangement joins TRBV13 to TRBJ2-3; D unresolved. CDR3 length: 14 amino acids. CDR1 and CDR2 from the germline V gene are PRHDT and FYEKMQ (reference sequence). The V end was cut by 8 bases, the J end by 2 bases, with 14 bases between. The DNA of the CDR3 is TGTGCCAGCGCGGATTTCTCCAACACAGATACGCAGTATTTT. Translated, it gives CASADFSNTDTQYF.

This clonotype was seen a single time. The chain employs TRBV6-2 or TRBV6-3 and TRBJ2-5; the match to TRBD1 covers 7 bases. The CDR3 totals 15 residues. CDR1 MNHEY and CDR2 SVGEGT come from the germline V gene. The J segment lost 3 bases and the V segment lost 2 bases, leaving 6 bases of the junction unmatched. CDR3 residues: CASSYPTGTKETQYF. CDR3 DNA sequence: TGTGCCAGCAGTTACCCGACAGGGACCAAAGAGACCCAGTACTTC.

The genes are TRBV25-1 and TRBJ2-5; 8 bases fit TRBD2. The CDR3 sequence is 15 residues long. Looked up from germline, CDR1 is MGHDK and CDR2 is SYGVNS. Trimming removed 4 bases from V and 11 bases from J; junction bases left unmatched: 15. The CDR3 nucleotides are TGTGCCAGCAGTGCTCCCAGCGGGAGATCAGTTGAGCAGTACTTC. It specifies CASSAPSGRSVEQYF.

The table lists this clonotype with many counts. The V call is TRBV9, the J call TRBJ1-2; 7 nucleotides line up with TRBD1. In germline, CDR1 is SGDLS, CDR2 YYNGEE. V lost 3 bases and J lost 0; bases outside the gene matches: 2. This CDR3 has 14 amino acids. The chain's CDR3 is CASSAGTANYGYTF. Here the CDR3 DNA reads TGTGCCAGCAGCGCGGGGACAGCTAACTATGGCTACACCTTC. The whole variable domain, remainder taken from reference TRBV9 and TRBJ1-2, is DSGVTQTPKHLITATGQRVTLRCSPRSGDLSVYWYQQSLDQGLQFLIQYYNGEERAKGNILERFSAQQFPDLHSELNLSSLELGDSALYFCASSAGTANYGYTFGSGTRLTVV.

V gene TRBV6-5 combines with J gene TRBJ1-5; D gene ambiguous. V lost 5 bases, J lost 0 bases, and 8 bases lay in between. Per germline, CDR1 MNHEY and CDR2 SVGAGI. The CDR3 has 14 amino acids. The CDR3 DNA reads TGTGCCAGCAGTAACGGCAATAGCAATCAGCCCCAGCATTTT. It specifies CASSNGNSNQPQHF.

This clonotype appeared a few times. The chain uses TRBV12-3 or TRBV12-4 and TRBJ2-1; either TRBD1 or TRBD2 may supply D (6 bases each). CDR3 length: 15 amino acids. Deletions cut 6 bases from V and 4 bases from J, with 16 bases between. CDR3 protein: CASSQRLGGYNEQFF. CDR3 DNA sequence: TGTGCCAGCAGCCAGAGACTAGGGGGGTACAATGAGCAGTTCTTC.

V gene TRBV27 combines with J gene TRBJ2-7; 10 bases align to TRBD2. J gave up 3 bases and V 4 bases, and 6 bases lay outside the gene matches. The CDR3 runs 15 residues. In germline, CDR1 is MNHEY, CDR2 SMNVEV (reference sequence). The CDR3 coding sequence is TGTGCCAGCAGTTCACGTTGGACTAGCGGCTACGAGCAGTACTTC. Its protein product is CASSSRWTSGYEQYF.

This clonotype was counted a few times. The CDR3 spells CSARPDSGAWNEQFF. CDR3 DNA: TGCAGTGCCCGCCCTGATAGCGGGGCCTGGAATGAGCAGTTCTTC. This sequence joins TRBV20-1 and TRBJ2-1, with TRBD2 matching 8 bases. This CDR3 is built from 15 residues. V was pared by 6 bases and J by 7 bases, with 14 bases of the junction left unmatched. Germline V gives CDR1 DFQATT, CDR2 SNEGSKA (reference sequence).

This clonotype occurred a few times. V gene TRBV27 combines with J gene TRBJ1-2, with D perhaps matching TRBD1 (5 bases). The CDR3 loop spans 15 amino acids. Trimming took off 3 bases at V and 11 bases at J, with 22 bases between the two ends. Germline V gene sequence: CDR1 MNHEY, CDR2 SMNVEV (reference sequence). The CDR3 here is CASSLARDAPMWYTF. The CDR3 coding sequence is TGTGCCAGCAGTTTGGCTCGGGACGCCCCGATGTGGTACACCTTC.

This clonotype was seen more than once but under ten times. The rearrangement links TRBV10-3 to TRBJ2-7; maybe TRBD2 (5 bases). The germline V gene encodes CDR1 ENHRY and CDR2 SYGVKD. CDR3 length equals 15 residues. V was pared by 0 bases and J by 5 bases, with 14 bases between. The CDR3: CAISESNGGSDEQYF. The CDR3 nucleotides are TGTGCCATCAGTGAGTCAAATGGTGGGAGCGACGAGCAGTACTTC.

This clonotype was picked up a small number of times. The rearrangement links TRBV10-3 to TRBJ2-1; 7 bases fit TRBD2. Germline V gene sequence: CDR1 ENHRY, CDR2 SYGVKD. The V gene end was trimmed by 3 bases and the J gene end by 12 bases; junction bases not matched to a gene: 17. The CDR3 length is 16 residues. In DNA form, the CDR3 reads TGTGCCATCAGTGACCTGGGGCGGGGGAACTTGTTAGGGCAGTTCTTC. Translating gives CAISDLGRGNLLGQFF.

As concerns this clonotype: Given a much more abundant clone one base away, this may be a read error. The chain carries TRBV3-1 and TRBJ2-5; D is possibly TRBD2 (6 bases). The length of the CDR3 is 17 residues. Trimming removed 4 bases from V and 8 bases from J, with 26 bases in between. Germline loops: CDR1 LGHDT, CDR2 YNNKEL (reference sequence). CDR3 amino acids: CASSPDVGGVSSRTQYF. Here the CDR3 DNA reads TGTGCCAGCAGCCCCGATGTGGGGGGAGTGTCCTCCAGAACCCAGTACTTC.

In its sample, this clonotype was seen a few times. V is TRBV29-1 and J is TRBJ2-5; perhaps TRBD2 as D (5 bases). Germline lookup yields CDR1 SQVTM and CDR2 ANQGSEA. CDR3 length: 13 amino acids. Trimming shortened V by 3 bases and J by 0 bases, and 8 bases separated the two germline ends. This CDR3 is CSVDKRNQETQYF. In DNA form, the CDR3 reads TGCAGCGTTGATAAGCGGAACCAAGAGACCCAGTACTTC.

This clonotype has ten or more counts. The rearrangement links TRBV5-1 to TRBJ2-1; 10 nucleotides match TRBD2. With V trimmed by 0 bases and J by 5 bases, 2 bases remained unmatched. This CDR3 region has 15 residues. Per germline, CDR1 SGHRS and CDR2 YFSETQ. The CDR3 reads CASSLGGLADNEQFF. The CDR3 DNA is TGCGCCAGCAGCTTGGGAGGACTAGCGGACAATGAGCAGTTCTTC.

The CDR3 DNA is TGTGCCACCAGCGGTAGGGCAGGGGTGAACACTGAAGCTTTCTTT. This translates into CATSGRAGVNTEAFF. V is TRBV15 and J is TRBJ1-1; tentatively, D is TRBD1 (6 bases). This CDR3 is 15 amino acids long. Trimming took off 5 bases at V and 0 bases at J, with 13 bases between the two ends. Germline V gene lookup returns CDR1 LNHNV and CDR2 YYDKDF (reference sequence). Supplemented by reference TRBV15 and TRBJ1-1, the full variable domain reads DAMVIQNPRYQVTQFGKPVTLSCSQTLNHNVMYWYQQKSSQAPKLLFHYYDKDFNNEADTPDNFQSRRPNTSFCFLDIRSPGLGDTAMYLCATSGRAGVNTEAFFGQGTRLTVV.

The chain couples TRBV20-1 to TRBJ2-1, with D possibly matching TRBD1 (7 bases). Germline values: CDR1 DFQATT, CDR2 SNEGSKA (reference sequence). The CDR3 extends over 15 amino acids. The V end lost 3 bases, the J end lost 1 base, and 13 bases lay between the germline ends. The chain's CDR3 is CSASPQGGSYNEQFF. CDR3 coding DNA: TGCAGTGCTAGCCCCCAGGGGGGATCCTACAATGAGCAGTTCTTC.